This T cell receptor (beta chain) is from a study of radiotherapy plus CTLA-4 blockade in lung cancer. Measured with immunoSEQ multiplex PCR; TCRdb has only the in-frame clones, and not every one. Among tens of thousands of clones listed, approximately 85% were seen once. The study treated chemo-refractory metastatic non-small-cell lung cancer patients with focal radiation plus ipilimumab CTLA-4 blockade. CDR1 and CDR2 from the germline V gene are SGHRS and YFSETQ. The CDR3 is made up of 13 amino acids. For this clone: Its antigen remains unidentified.

Study-wide points: Per reports, early blood T cell clone dynamics, plus interferon-beta, forecast response most strongly.

This chain uses TRBV5-1 with TRBJ2-5, with D maybe TRBD1 (6 bases). The DNA end is more similar to TRBJ2-7, so the J call may be wrong. This TCR was sampled from a human donor with non-small cell lung cancer who had stable disease on radiotherapy plus ipilimumab. The starting material was peripheral blood, obtained from a patient treated with radiotherapy plus ipilimumab. CDR3 protein: CASTAGVSDEQYF. As DNA, the CDR3 is TGCGCCAGCACCGCAGGGGTCTCTGACGAGCAGTACTTC.